This T cell receptor (beta chain) was obtained from a study of blood T cell repertoires in COVID-19. Background on the study: Both acute and convalescent COVID-19 samples were obtained from the United States, Italy and Spain. PBMCs, B-cell-depleted T cells, or T cells were the source of the cDNA or gDNA that made up the material.

Cohorts were based on clinical histories the participants reported. The CDR3 consists of 16 residues. Germline assignment: CDR1 SGHVS and CDR2 FQNEAQ. Trimming pared 1 base from V and 3 bases from J, leaving 12 bases between. As processed by the authors: Reference gene primer amplification gave nucleated cell count estimates. Profiling relied on immunoSEQ multiplex PCR, and the TCRdb table lists in-frame clones only, not all of them. V and J calls and clone size are those listed in that table; D and trimming were worked out from the DNA. The table has hundreds of thousands of clones, roughly 87% seen once; the top ten hold more than 8.5%.

The sequence derives from a young woman who had recovered from COVID-19. The chain links TRBV7-8 to TRBJ1-4; D is unresolved. The sequenced sample consisted of PBMCs or T cells enriched from blood (not recorded which). DNA of the CDR3: TGTGCCAGCAGCTTAGTCAGTCCTCCCTCTAATGAAAAACTGTTTTTT. It encodes CASSLVSPPSNEKLFF.